The present TCR beta chain was sequenced within a study of T cell responses to AZD1222 COVID-19 vaccine. Data came from immunoSEQ multiplex PCR; TCRdb stores just in-frame clones and leaves some out. Altogether tens of thousands of clones are present, more than 75% being singletons, with the ten largest covering roughly a sixth. Only one count was recorded for this clone. What it binds is unknown. Study-wide results and caveats: There were mostly white British donors and more females than males, and clonal diversity was possibly underestimated.

The length of the CDR3 is 16 residues. Trimming cost V 1 base and J 0 bases, with 10 bases left between them. CDR1 SGHTA and CDR2 FQGNSA come from the germline V gene. V and J are TRBV7-2 and TRBJ1-5; maybe TRBD1 (5 bases). This TCR came from an adult in good health. The material sequenced was peripheral blood, taken on day 0 of AZD1222 vaccination. The CDR3, as DNA: TGTGCCAGCAGCTTAGACGGGGCCTCTAGCAATCAGCCCCAGCATTTT. It encodes CASSLDGASSNQPQHF.